The following is a T cell receptor (beta chain) sequence with its context. No antigen is known for it. Germline assignment: CDR1 MNHEY and CDR2 SVGEGT. CDR3 length: 13 amino acids. Trimming took 6 bases from V and 4 from J, leaving 13 bases between them. Some clones are missing from TCRdb's copy, which holds only in-frame ones; the method was immunoSEQ multiplex PCR. The sample includes tens of thousands of clones, more than 75% of them seen just once. The sample originates from a study of vaccination effects on CD4 cells after COVID-19. Study details: Either the BNT162b2 or mRNA-1273 vaccine was given to participants in two doses.

The study's findings and limits: Clonal contraction was marked in infection- and vaccine-induced clones late after vaccination.

Antigen-specific CD4+ T cells were expanded (with viral peptide pools) by the ViraFEST assay ahead of sequencing. The culture ran for about 11 days, and then CD4+ T cells were isolated. By PCR, the person was confirmed to have had SARS-CoV-2 infection between March and December 2020. Cultures got half-medium changes with IL-2 on days 3 and 7. The sequences come from CD4+ T cells from PBMCs cultured with HIV peptides, collected before COVID-19 vaccination. Subset specified: HIV-1 Nef peptide pool negative control/reference culture. This sequence joins TRBV6-2 or TRBV6-3 and TRBJ2-7; no clear D gene. The sequence was collected from a human donor who had a prior SARS-CoV-2 infection. CDR3: CASSQVLFYEQYF. In DNA form, the CDR3 reads TGTGCCAGCAGCCAGGTCTTGTTTTACGAGCAGTACTTC.